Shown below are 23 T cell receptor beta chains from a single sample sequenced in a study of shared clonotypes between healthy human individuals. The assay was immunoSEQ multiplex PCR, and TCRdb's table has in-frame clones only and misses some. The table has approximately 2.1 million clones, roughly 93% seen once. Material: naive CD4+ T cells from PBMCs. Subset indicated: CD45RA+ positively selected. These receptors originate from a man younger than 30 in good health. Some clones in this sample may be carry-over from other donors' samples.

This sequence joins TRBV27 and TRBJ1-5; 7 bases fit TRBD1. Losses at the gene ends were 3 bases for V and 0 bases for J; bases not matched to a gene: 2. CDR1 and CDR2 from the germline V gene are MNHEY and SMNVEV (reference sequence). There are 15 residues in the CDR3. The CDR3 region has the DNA TGTGCCAGCAGTTTGGACAGGCTTAGCAATCAGCCCCAGCATTTT. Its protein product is CASSLDRLSNQPQHF.

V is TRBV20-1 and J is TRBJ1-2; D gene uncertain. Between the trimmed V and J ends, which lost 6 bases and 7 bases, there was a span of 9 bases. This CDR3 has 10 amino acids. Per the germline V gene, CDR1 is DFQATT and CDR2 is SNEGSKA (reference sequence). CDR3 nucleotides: TGCAGTGCCGATTGGGGTGGCTACACCTTC. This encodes CSADWGGYTF.

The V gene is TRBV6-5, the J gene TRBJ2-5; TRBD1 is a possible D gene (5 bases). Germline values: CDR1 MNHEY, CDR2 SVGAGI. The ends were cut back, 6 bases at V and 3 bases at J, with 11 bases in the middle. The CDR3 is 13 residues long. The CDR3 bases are TGTGCCAGCAGCAGGGTGGGGAAAGAGACCCAGTACTTC. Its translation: CASSRVGKETQYF.

The CDR3 DNA sequence: TGTGCCAGCAGCTTAGCGGGGATCCAGTGGGCTGGAAACACCATATATTTT. It codes for CASSLAGIQWAGNTIYF. This chain uses TRBV7-8 with TRBJ1-3; unclear D gene. V was shortened by 0 bases and J by 2 bases, with 14 bases between the two germline ends. There are 17 residues in the CDR3. CDR1 and CDR2 from the germline V gene are SGHVS and FQNEAQ.

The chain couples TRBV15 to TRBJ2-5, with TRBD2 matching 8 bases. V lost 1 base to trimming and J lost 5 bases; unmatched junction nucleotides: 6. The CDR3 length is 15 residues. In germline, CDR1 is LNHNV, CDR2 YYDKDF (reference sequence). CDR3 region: CATSRGGGRSETQYF. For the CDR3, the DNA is TGTGCCACCAGCAGAGGAGGCGGGAGGTCTGAGACCCAGTACTTC.

CDR3: CASSPGPGNTIYF. CDR3 nucleotide sequence: TGCGCCAGCAGCCCAGGGCCGGGAAACACCATATATTTT. The chain couples TRBV4-1 to TRBJ1-3; weak D call: TRBD1 (5 bases). This CDR3 has 13 amino acids. The germline V and J ends were trimmed by 4 bases and 4 bases, with 8 bases remaining between them. Germline values: CDR1 MGHRA, CDR2 YSYEKL.

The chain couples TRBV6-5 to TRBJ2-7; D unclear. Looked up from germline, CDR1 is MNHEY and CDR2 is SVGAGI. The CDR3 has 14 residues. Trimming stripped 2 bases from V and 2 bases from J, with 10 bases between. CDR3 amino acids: CASSYPDSPYEQYF. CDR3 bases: TGTGCCAGCAGTTACCCGGATAGCCCCTACGAGCAGTACTTC.

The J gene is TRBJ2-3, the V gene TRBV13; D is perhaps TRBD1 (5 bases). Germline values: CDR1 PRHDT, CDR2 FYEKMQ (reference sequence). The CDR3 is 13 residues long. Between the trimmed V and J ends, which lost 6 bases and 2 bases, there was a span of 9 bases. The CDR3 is CASRVGATDTQYF. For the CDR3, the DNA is TGTGCCAGCAGGGTTGGGGCCACAGATACGCAGTATTTT.

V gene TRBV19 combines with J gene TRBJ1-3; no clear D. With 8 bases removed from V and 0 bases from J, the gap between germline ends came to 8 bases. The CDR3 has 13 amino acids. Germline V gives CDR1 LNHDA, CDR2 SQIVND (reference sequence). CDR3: CASRVSSGNTIYF. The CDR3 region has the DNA TGTGCCAGTCGGGTAAGCTCTGGAAACACCATATATTTT.

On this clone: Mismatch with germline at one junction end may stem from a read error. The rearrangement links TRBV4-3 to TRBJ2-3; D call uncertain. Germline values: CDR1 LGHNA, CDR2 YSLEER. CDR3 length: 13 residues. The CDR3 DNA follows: TGCGCCAGCAGCAAAGAGGTCAGGTATACGCAGTATTTT. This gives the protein CASSKEVRYTQYF.

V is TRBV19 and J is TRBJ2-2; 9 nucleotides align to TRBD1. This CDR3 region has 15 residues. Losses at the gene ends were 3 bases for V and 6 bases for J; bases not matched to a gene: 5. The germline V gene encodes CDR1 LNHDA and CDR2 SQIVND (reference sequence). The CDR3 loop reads CASSMGQGRAGELFF. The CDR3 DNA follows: TGTGCCAGTAGTATGGGACAGGGTCGTGCCGGGGAGCTGTTTTTT.

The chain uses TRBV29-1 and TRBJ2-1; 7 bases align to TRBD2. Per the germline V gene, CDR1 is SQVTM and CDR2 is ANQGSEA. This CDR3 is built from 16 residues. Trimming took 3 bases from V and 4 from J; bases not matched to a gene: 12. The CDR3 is CSVEVRRSGIYNEQFF. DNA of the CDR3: TGCAGCGTTGAGGTCCGGAGAAGCGGGATATACAATGAGCAGTTCTTC.

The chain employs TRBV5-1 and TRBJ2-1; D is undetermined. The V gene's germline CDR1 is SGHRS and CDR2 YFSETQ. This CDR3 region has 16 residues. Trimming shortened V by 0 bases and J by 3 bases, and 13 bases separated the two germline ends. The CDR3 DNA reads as TGCGCCAGCAGCTTGGCAACCTCGCGGATCTACAATGAGCAGTTCTTC. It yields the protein CASSLATSRIYNEQFF.

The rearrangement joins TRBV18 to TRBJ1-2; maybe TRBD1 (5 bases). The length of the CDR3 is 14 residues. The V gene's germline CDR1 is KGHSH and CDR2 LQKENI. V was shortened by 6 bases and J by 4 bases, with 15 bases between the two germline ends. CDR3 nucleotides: TGTGCCAGCTCCCCCGCGGCACAGGCCTATGGCTACACCTTC. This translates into CASSPAAQAYGYTF.

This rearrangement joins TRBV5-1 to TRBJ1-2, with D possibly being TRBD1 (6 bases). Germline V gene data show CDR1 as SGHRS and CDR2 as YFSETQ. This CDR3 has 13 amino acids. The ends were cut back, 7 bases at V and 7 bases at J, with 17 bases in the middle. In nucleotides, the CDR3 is TGCGCCAGCGCCGAACAGGGAGGCGCTGGCTACACCTTC. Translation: CASAEQGGAGYTF. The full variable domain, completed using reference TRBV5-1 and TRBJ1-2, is KAGVTQTPRYLIKTRGQQVTLSCSPISGHRSVSWYQQTPGQGLQFLFEYFSETQRNKGNFPGRFSGRQFSNSRSEMNVSTLELGDSALYLCASAEQGGAGYTFGSGTRLTVV.

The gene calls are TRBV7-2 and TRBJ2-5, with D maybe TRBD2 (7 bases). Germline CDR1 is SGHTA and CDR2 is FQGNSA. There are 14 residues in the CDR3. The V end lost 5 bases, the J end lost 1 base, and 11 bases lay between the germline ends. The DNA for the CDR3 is TGTGCCAGCAGCCCTCGGGGGGCCCAAGAGACCCAGTACTTC. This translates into CASSPRGAQETQYF.

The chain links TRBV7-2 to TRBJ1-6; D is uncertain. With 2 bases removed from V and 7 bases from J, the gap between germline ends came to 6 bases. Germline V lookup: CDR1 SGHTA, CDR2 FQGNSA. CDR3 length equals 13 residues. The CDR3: CASSLWGNSPLHF. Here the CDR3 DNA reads TGTGCCAGCAGCTTATGGGGAAATTCACCCCTCCACTTT.

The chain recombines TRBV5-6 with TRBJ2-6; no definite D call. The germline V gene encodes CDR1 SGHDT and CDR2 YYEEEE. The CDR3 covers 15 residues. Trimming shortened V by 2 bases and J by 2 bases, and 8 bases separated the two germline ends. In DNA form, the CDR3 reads TGTGCCAGCAGCTTACCGAGGACTGGGGCCAACGTCCTGACTTTC. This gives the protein CASSLPRTGANVLTF.

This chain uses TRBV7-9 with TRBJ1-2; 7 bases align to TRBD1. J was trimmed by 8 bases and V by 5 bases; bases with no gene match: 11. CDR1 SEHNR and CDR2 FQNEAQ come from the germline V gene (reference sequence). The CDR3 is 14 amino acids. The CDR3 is CASSARTGVGGYTF. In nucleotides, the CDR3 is TGTGCCAGCAGCGCACGAACAGGGGTCGGAGGCTACACCTTC. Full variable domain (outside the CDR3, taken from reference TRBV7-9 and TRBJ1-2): DTGVSQNPRHKITKRGQNVTFRCDPISEHNRLYWYRQTLGQGPEFLTYFQNEAQLEKSRLLSDRFSAERPKGSFSTLEIQRTEQGDSAMYLCASSARTGVGGYTFGSGTRLTVV.

The CDR3 here is CASSSTGQIDTQYF. The CDR3 DNA reads as TGCGCCAGCAGCTCGACAGGGCAAATAGATACGCAGTATTTT. The chain carries TRBV5-1 and TRBJ2-3; 7 bases are shared with TRBD1. V shed 3 bases, J shed 5 bases, and the junction held 6 bases outside the gene matches. Germline V CDR1 and CDR2: SGHRS, YFSETQ. The CDR3 extends over 14 amino acids.

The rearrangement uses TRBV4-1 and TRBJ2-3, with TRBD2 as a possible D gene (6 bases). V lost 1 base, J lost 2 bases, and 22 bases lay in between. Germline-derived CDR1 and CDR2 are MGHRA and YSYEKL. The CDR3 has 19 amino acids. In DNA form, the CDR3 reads TGCGCCAGCAGCCAAGTAGAGTTCGCGGGACTTCCTCCCACAGATACGCAGTATTTT. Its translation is CASSQVEFAGLPPTDTQYF.

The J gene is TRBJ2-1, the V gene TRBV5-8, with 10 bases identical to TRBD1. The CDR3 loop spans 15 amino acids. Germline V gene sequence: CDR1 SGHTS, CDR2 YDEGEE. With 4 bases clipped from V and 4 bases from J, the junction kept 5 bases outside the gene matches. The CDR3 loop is CASSLTGGKYNEQFF. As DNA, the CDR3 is TGTGCCAGCAGCCTGACAGGGGGCAAGTACAATGAGCAGTTCTTC.

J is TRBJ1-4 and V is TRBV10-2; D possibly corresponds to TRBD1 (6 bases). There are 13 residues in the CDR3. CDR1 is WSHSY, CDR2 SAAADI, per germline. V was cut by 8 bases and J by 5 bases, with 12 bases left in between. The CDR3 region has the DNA TGCGCCAGCGGACAGTTTAAGAATGAAAAACTGTTTTTT. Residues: CASGQFKNEKLFF.